The present T cell receptor (beta chain) was sequenced within a study of beta chain features in type 1 diabetes (dated by TCRdb to the late 2010s). In terms of the full investigation: Patients and healthy donors did not differ in mean age, gender distribution, total cell number or subset yield. The study compared the TCRB repertoires of sorted circulating CD4+ T cell subsets in recently diagnosed type 1 diabetes patients with those in matched healthy donors. Regulatory and stem cell-like memory subsets were isolated from only 8 patients and roughly eight healthy donors, whereas naive and central memory subsets came from all 28 donors. Across all samples, approximately 100 million sorted cells were examined, and cell number per subset correlated strongly with RNA yield. The paper's findings and limits, for the study overall: Fewer insertions and more nucleotide deletions at VDJ recombination sites were observed in patients with type 1 diabetes, implying thymic rearrangement abnormalities. In all four CD4+ subsets, TCRB CDR3 length was moderately but significantly shorter in type 1 diabetes patients. PCR may preferentially amplify shorter templates, but because patient and control samples were amplified and corrected together, any resulting skew would affect both groups equally. Because cDNA rather than genomic DNA was sequenced, highly expressing activated cells could have been over-represented, although no difference in activation and CD3 levels was found between groups. Because small numbers of individuals were included in the HLA sub-analyses, any influence of HLA type on TCRB rearrangement was left unresolved. Naive, central memory and regulatory TCRB repertoires appeared to be more similar among patients than among healthy donors.

On this clone itself: The specificity of this receptor is unknown. No much larger clonotype is one base removed from it; base qualities were not supplied.

The germline V gene (reference sequence) specifies GTSNPN as CDR1 and SVGIG as CDR2. At the junction V is shortened by 3 bases and J by 6 bases; bases outside the gene matches: 7. The cysteine opens and the phenylalanine closes a CDR3 of 13 amino acids. Left in the record is the CDR3 DNA by itself, 39 bases read in frame from the first base. The entire isolated RNA was reverse transcribed using the High Capacity cDNA Reverse Transcription Kit, and thus expressed TCRB transcripts were sequenced. Naive, central memory and regulatory T cell samples underwent deep immunoSEQ sequencing, averaging about 3.57 million total reads per sample. Sorted cells were lysed in RLT buffer, and RNA was extracted using DNase-treated RNeasy Micro or Mini kits according to cell number. To prevent cross-contamination, every cell subset was processed on its own, while patient and healthy donor samples were processed together. The immunoSEQ multiplex PCR was used to amplify TCRB sequences from cDNA, yielding 87-bp fragments that span the CDR3 region. The amplicons were sequenced using the Illumina HiSeq platform. As for the authors' bioinformatics: PCR bias was computationally corrected using synthetic template baselines, reads within Hamming distance 2 were collapsed, and singletons that could not be merged were discarded. Reads were aligned to IMGT to assign V, D and J genes, CDR3 length, and insertions or deletions at six rearrangement sites. Clonotype counts were normalized to sorted cell number within each subset before computing true diversity and Gini coefficients with the tcR R package. Repertoire sharing was quantified using the overlap coefficient calculated on TCRB nucleotide sequences. Out-of-frame TCRB sequences from naive cells were analyzed to stand in for the pre-selection repertoire. TCRdb obtained this table from immuneACCESS and retained in-frame rearrangements with V and J assigned. These tables miss some clones; where compared with another copy, unresolved V genes account for less than half of the shortfall, and the remainder is unexplained. The DNA gave D and trimming, while V, J and clone size come from that table. The sample records 160,000 or so clones, 63% of which are singletons. About 0.081% of the sample goes to the ten largest clones.

A single peripheral blood draw of around 120 mL on average was collected from each donor into heparinised tubes. Naive, central memory, regulatory and stem cell-like memory CD4+ T cells were sorted on a BD FACSAria II using a panel including CD45RO, CCR7, CD25, CD127, CD95 and CD27. Every sorted population had a purity above 98%. PBMCs were isolated immediately by Lymphoprep density gradient centrifugation and stained directly without culture. To minimize batch effects, samples were stained and sorted in pairs, one healthy donor with one patient per experiment. This TCR was recovered from a man younger than 40 with type 1 diabetes. The chain employs TRBV30 and TRBJ1-1; TRBD1 fits 7 bases in the junction. Material for sequencing was naive CD4+ T cells from blood. What the cell subset or site label conveys for this sample: true naive CD4+ T cells. The CDR3 reads as follows: CAWRGQPPPEAFF. The nucleotide sequence reads TGTGCCTGGAGGGGACAGCCTCCTCCTGAAGCTTTCTTT.